This entry lists 26 T cell receptor beta chains sequenced from one sample in a study of identical twins' blood T cells. One entry per CDR3 protein results from TCRdb running MiXCR on the 5' RACE reads. There are 350,000 to 400,000 distinct CDR3 sequences in the sample; under 30% occur only once, and about 6.1% lies in the top ten. The material sequenced was PBMCs. Receptors originate from a woman aged 18 to 50 in good health.

This clonotype has more than one count but fewer than ten. This chain links TRBV6-6 with TRBJ2-2; 13 bases agree with TRBD2. The CDR3 contains 17 residues. With 4 bases clipped from V and 7 bases from J, the junction kept 9 bases outside the gene matches. Germline CDR1 is MNHNY and CDR2 is SVGAGI (reference sequence). The CDR3, as DNA: TGTGCCAGCAGTTCCTCGCGGACTAGCGGGAGAGGCGGGGAGCTGTTTTTT. This codes for CASSSSRTSGRGGELFF.

This clonotype was seen only a few times. The rearrangement links TRBV29-1 to TRBJ1-1; no firm D call. Trimming pared 0 bases from V and 1 base from J, leaving 12 bases between. The CDR3 covers 15 residues. Germline CDR1 and CDR2: SQVTM and ANQGSEA. The CDR3 loop reads CSVEDQDWGNTEAFF. CDR3 nucleotide sequence: TGCAGCGTTGAAGATCAGGATTGGGGGAACACTGAAGCTTTCTTT.

This clonotype was counted between two and nine times. The genes are TRBV29-1 and TRBJ2-1; D tentatively fits TRBD1 or TRBD2 (5 bases each). Germline V CDR1 and CDR2: SQVTM, ANQGSEA. The CDR3 is 13 amino acids. The V end lost 6 bases, the J end lost 5 bases, and 14 bases lay between the germline ends. CDR3 nucleotide sequence: TGCAGCGTGGACCGGGACCGTGACAATGAGCAGTTCTTC. It yields the protein CSVDRDRDNEQFF.

In its sample, this clonotype was seen many times. This chain uses TRBV7-8 with TRBJ1-5, with TRBD1 as a possible D gene (5 bases). Germline CDR1 is SGHVS and CDR2 is FQNEAQ. CDR3 length equals 15 residues. Deletions cut 1 base from V and 2 bases from J, with 9 bases between. The CDR3 loop reads CASSLVGGGNQPQHF. The CDR3 coding sequence is TGTGCCAGCAGCTTAGTTGGGGGAGGCAATCAGCCCCAGCATTTT.

As for this clonotype: The junction and the germline gene differ at one end; a read error may be behind it. This sequence joins TRBV10-3 and TRBJ2-3; 8 bases line up with TRBD2. The CDR3 has 15 residues. Germline V lookup: CDR1 ENHRY, CDR2 SYGVKD. The CDR3, as DNA: TGTACCATCAGTTATAGCGGGGCTAGCACAGATACGCAGTATTTT. Amino acids: CTISYSGASTDTQYF.

Details on this clonotype: At one boundary the junction diverges from the germline segment, which might be a read error. The chain joins TRBV7-7 to TRBJ2-1; 7 positions agree with TRBD1. The CDR3 has 16 amino acids. Per the germline V gene, CDR1 is SSHAT and CDR2 is FNYEAQ (reference sequence). The CDR3 spells CASSPTTGVSYNEQFF. CDR3 nucleotides: TGTGCTAGCAGCCCTACAACAGGGGTCTCCTACAATGAGCAGTTCTTC.

This clonotype was detected a few times. V is TRBV6-1 and J is TRBJ1-1; D possibly corresponds to TRBD1 (5 bases). The germline V gene encodes CDR1 MNHNS and CDR2 SASEGT. The CDR3 contains 15 residues. Trimming left V 6 bases short and J 6 bases short, with 20 bases between. The CDR3 sequence: CASRGVGDRFAEAFF. The CDR3 nucleotides read TGTGCCAGCAGGGGGGTTGGGGATCGGTTCGCTGAAGCTTTCTTT.

This clonotype has at least ten counts. V is TRBV5-1 and J is TRBJ1-1; D ambiguous. Trimming took off 4 bases at V and 0 bases at J, with 10 bases between the two ends. The CDR3 contains 14 residues. Germline CDR1 SGHRS, CDR2 YFSETQ. The DNA for the CDR3 is TGCGCCAGCAGCAAGGACGGTATGAACACTGAAGCTTTCTTT. It is translated as CASSKDGMNTEAFF. The full variable domain, completed using reference TRBV5-1 and TRBJ1-1, is KAGVTQTPRYLIKTRGQQVTLSCSPISGHRSVSWYQQTPGQGLQFLFEYFSETQRNKGNFPGRFSGRQFSNSRSEMNVSTLELGDSALYLCASSKDGMNTEAFFGQGTRLTVV.

In this sample, this clonotype turned up a few times. The chain combines TRBV12-3 or TRBV12-4 with TRBJ1-2; 7 bases are a match to TRBD1. V lost 4 bases and J lost 4; bases outside the gene matches: 6. The CDR3 sequence is 14 residues long. The CDR3 reads CASSSGTAAYGYTF. The CDR3 DNA is TGTGCCAGCAGTTCCGGGACAGCCGCCTATGGCTACACCTTC.

Concerning this clonotype: Possible read error: a much larger clone is one base away. J is TRBJ1-3 and V is TRBV6-6; D call uncertain. CDR3 length equals 12 residues. Germline CDR1 and CDR2: MNHNY and SVGAGI (reference sequence). CDR3 DNA sequence: TGTGCCTGCAGTCCCTCTGGAAACACCATATATTTT. Residues: CACSPSGNTIYF.

There are a few counts of this clonotype. The chain is built from TRBV5-6 and TRBJ1-5; 8 bases fit TRBD1. CDR1 and CDR2 from the germline V gene are SGHDT and YYEEEE. V was clipped by 0 bases and J by 1 base; unmatched bases: 6. The CDR3 length is 17 residues. The CDR3 DNA reads as TGTGCCAGCAGCTTGGACAAACGACAGGGGAGCAATCAGCCCCAGCATTTT. Translation gives CASSLDKRQGSNQPQHF.

The rearrangement joins TRBV5-1 to TRBJ1-3; D not resolved. This CDR3 has 15 amino acids. Looked up from germline, CDR1 is SGHRS and CDR2 is YFSETQ. Deletions cut 1 base from V and 1 base from J, with 9 bases between. In DNA form, the CDR3 reads TGCGCCAGCAGCTTGCCAAATCCTTCTGGAAACACCATATATTTT. As protein: CASSLPNPSGNTIYF.

In this sample, this clonotype turned up a few times. The rearrangement links TRBV18 to TRBJ1-5; 10 nucleotides agree with TRBD1. CDR1 and CDR2 from the germline V gene are KGHSH and LQKENI. The CDR3 extends over 15 amino acids. J gave up 6 bases and V 2 bases, and 4 bases lay outside the gene matches. CDR3 sequence: CASSPGTGDRQPQHF. As DNA, the CDR3 is TGTGCCAGCTCACCAGGGACAGGGGATCGTCAGCCCCAGCATTTT.

This clonotype was seen a few times. V usage is TRBV12-3 or TRBV12-4 and J usage is TRBJ2-1; 9 bases match TRBD2. The CDR3 extends over 15 amino acids. The ends lost 5 bases at V and 5 bases at J; junction bases unmatched: 7. The CDR3 sequence: CASSVSGRTNNEQFF. Written as DNA, the CDR3 is TGTGCCAGCAGTGTTAGCGGGAGAACCAACAATGAGCAGTTCTTC.

This clonotype was recorded at least ten times. This sequence joins TRBV11-2 and TRBJ2-3; unclear D gene. V gave up 4 bases and J gave up 4 bases, with 6 bases separating them. The CDR3 is 12 residues long. CDR1 SGHAT and CDR2 FQNNGV come from the germline V gene. In nucleotides, the CDR3 is TGTGCCAGCAGCTCACTTGCAGATACGCAGTATTTT. This encodes CASSSLADTQYF.

This rearrangement joins TRBV9 to TRBJ2-2; D assignment may be TRBD1 or TRBD2 (6 bases each). This CDR3 has 13 amino acids. Germline CDR1 reads SGDLS; CDR2 reads YYNGEE. V was cut by 3 bases and J by 7 bases, with 10 bases left in between. Here the CDR3 reads CASSGGAVGELFF. CDR3 DNA: TGTGCCAGCAGCGGGGGGGCGGTCGGGGAGCTGTTTTTT.

The chain combines TRBV6-2 or TRBV6-3 with TRBJ1-4, with D perhaps TRBD1 (6 bases). CDR1 is MNHEY and CDR2 is SVGEGT in the germline V gene. V lost 5 bases, J lost 3 bases, and 13 bases lay in between. The CDR3 runs 15 residues. In DNA, the CDR3 is TGTGCCAGCAGTCTCCGGGACACCTCTAATGAAAAACTGTTTTTT. Encoded protein: CASSLRDTSNEKLFF.

This clonotype appeared a few times. J is TRBJ1-4 and V is TRBV20-1, with a possible D match to TRBD1 (5 bases). Trimming stripped 5 bases from V and 7 bases from J, with 14 bases between. The CDR3 has 13 residues. Germline loops: CDR1 DFQATT, CDR2 SNEGSKA (reference sequence). The CDR3 loop is CSARRWGTEKLFF. The CDR3 nucleotides read TGCAGTGCTCGGAGATGGGGGACTGAAAAACTGTTTTTT.

CDR3: CASSPDWTQEQYF. The CDR3 nucleotides read TGTGCCAGCAGCCCGGACTGGACGCAAGAGCAGTACTTC. This chain joins TRBV3-1 and TRBJ2-7; tentative D call: TRBD2 (5 bases). CDR1 is LGHDT and CDR2 is YNNKEL in the germline V gene (reference sequence). The CDR3 consists of 13 residues. V was shortened by 4 bases and J by 7 bases, with 14 bases between the two germline ends.

This clonotype occurred many times. The chain is built from TRBV10-2 and TRBJ1-2; D unclear. This CDR3 has 13 residues. Germline CDR1 WSHSY, CDR2 SAAADI. Trimming shortened V by 6 bases and J by 0 bases, and 8 bases separated the two germline ends. CDR3 coding DNA: TGCGCCAGCAGGGACTCTACTAACTATGGCTACACCTTC. This codes for CASRDSTNYGYTF.

The J gene is TRBJ2-1, the V gene TRBV12-3 or TRBV12-4; unclear D gene. V lost 2 bases and J 7 bases, leaving 9 bases between the germline ends. The CDR3 runs to 13 residues. As DNA, the CDR3 is TGTGCCAGCAGTTTAAGGGCTGCGAATGAGCAGTTCTTC. Its protein is CASSLRAANEQFF.

This chain uses TRBV19 with TRBJ1-5; 7 bases map to TRBD1. The CDR3 is 16 amino acids. Germline V gene lookup returns CDR1 LNHDA and CDR2 SQIVND (reference sequence). J lost 3 bases, V lost 5 bases, and 10 bases had no gene match. The CDR3 nucleotides are TGTGCCAGTAGTCGCGCGCAGGGGGTGGTCAATCAGCCCCAGCATTTT. Translation gives CASSRAQGVVNQPQHF.

This clonotype turned up a few times. The chain has TRBV20-1 and TRBJ1-2, with a tentative D call TRBD1 (6 bases). Germline V gene lookup returns CDR1 DFQATT and CDR2 SNEGSKA (reference sequence). V was clipped by 6 bases and J by 4 bases, with 12 bases between them. This CDR3 spans 12 amino acids. In DNA, the CDR3 is TGCAGTGCGGGGGCTGCTCCCTATGGCTACACCTTC. This sequence encodes CSAGAAPYGYTF.

This clonotype was found a few times. Relative to the germline gene, one junction end is altered; a read error may explain this. V is TRBV7-7 and J is TRBJ2-7; the match to TRBD1 covers 8 bases. This CDR3 region has 15 residues. Germline CDR1 SSHAT, CDR2 FNYEAQ (reference sequence). The CDR3 region is CASSRLPGQDYEQYF. Here the CDR3 DNA reads TGTGCTAGCAGCCGCTTACCGGGACAGGACTACGAGCAGTACTTC.

In the case of this clonotype: Possible read error: a much larger clone is one base away. The rearrangement links TRBV2 to TRBJ1-1, with a tentative D call TRBD1 (5 bases). The CDR3 is made up of 16 amino acids. CDR1 is SNHLY, CDR2 FYNNEI, per germline. Trimming pared 4 bases from V and 0 bases from J, leaving 15 bases between. CDR3 coding DNA: TGTGCCAGCAGTGTTGACGGACACCCTTTGAACACTGAAGCTTTCTTT. Residues: CASSVDGHPLNTEAFF.

The genes are TRBV10-2 and TRBJ1-1; perhaps TRBD1 as D (5 bases). The CDR3 has 12 residues. V was clipped by 9 bases and J by 5 bases, with 13 bases between them. Per germline, CDR1 WSHSY and CDR2 SAAADI. CDR3 in amino acids: CASQGLGTEAFF. The CDR3 DNA is TGCGCCAGTCAGGGATTGGGGACTGAAGCTTTCTTT.